These 23 T cell receptor beta chains share one sample of origin, sequenced in a study of CD8 T cells in Susac syndrome. Random hexamers primed reverse transcription of 0.5 to 1 ug RNA. One entry per CDR3 protein, called by TCRdb with MiXCR from the immunoSEQ multiplex PCR reads. The profile shows 250,000 to 300,000 distinct CDR3 sequences, around 89% of them singletons. Sequencing used CD8+ T cells from PBMCs. Receptor source: a human donor with multiple sclerosis.

The chain is built from TRBV7-2 and TRBJ2-7, with D hard to call. Germline values: CDR1 SGHTA, CDR2 FQGNSA. The CDR3 totals 12 residues. Trimming pared 3 bases from V and 3 bases from J, leaving 6 bases between. This CDR3 reads CASSFGFYEQYF. The CDR3 DNA reads TGTGCCAGCAGCTTTGGTTTCTACGAGCAGTACTTC.

There are a few counts of this clonotype. One end of the junction is discordant with germline, which a read error may explain. V gene TRBV7-7 combines with J gene TRBJ2-5; D tentatively reads TRBD1 or TRBD2 (5 bases each). The CDR3 totals 14 residues. The germline gives CDR1 SSHAT, CDR2 FNYEAQ (reference sequence). Here the CDR3 reads CASSSPGARETQYF. CDR3 sequence (DNA): TGTGCTAGCAGCTCTCCCGGGGCCCGGGAGACCCAGTACTTC.

The chain employs TRBV29-1 and TRBJ1-2; a possible D gene is TRBD1 (5 bases). CDR3 length: 13 residues. CDR1 SQVTM and CDR2 ANQGSEA come from the germline V gene. The V and J ends lost 7 bases and 4 bases respectively, with 16 bases between them. The CDR3 loop reads CSGDPGRGYGYTF. In DNA form, the CDR3 reads TGCAGCGGTGATCCGGGACGGGGCTATGGCTACACCTTC.

The rearrangement joins TRBV28 to TRBJ2-7; D not certain. The germline gives CDR1 MDHEN, CDR2 SYDVKM. Trimming stripped 3 bases from V and 0 bases from J, with 9 bases between. The CDR3 has 14 residues. The CDR3 region is CASSLFGNSYEQYF. DNA of the CDR3: TGTGCCAGCAGTTTGTTCGGTAACTCCTACGAGCAGTACTTC.

The chain recombines TRBV20-1 with TRBJ2-3; D gene unclear. The length of the CDR3 is 15 residues. Looked up from germline, CDR1 is DFQATT and CDR2 is SNEGSKA (reference sequence). The V and J ends lost 0 bases and 4 bases respectively, with 14 bases between them. CDR3 nucleotide sequence: TGCAGTGCTAGAGACTACTCGGCGATAGCAGATACGCAGTATTTT. It encodes CSARDYSAIADTQYF.

The V and J genes are TRBV19 and TRBJ1-5; D gene uncertain. Trimming shortened V by 3 bases and J by 3 bases, and 15 bases separated the two germline ends. Germline V gene lookup returns CDR1 LNHDA and CDR2 SQIVND (reference sequence). The CDR3 covers 16 residues. The CDR3 protein is CASSMAEGVNNQPQHF. In DNA, the CDR3 is TGTGCCAGTAGTATGGCGGAGGGTGTTAACAATCAGCCCCAGCATTTT.

This clonotype was seen a few times. The chain is built from TRBV5-1 and TRBJ2-1, with a tentative D call TRBD1 (6 bases). Trimming left V 1 base short and J 7 bases short, with 12 bases between. The length of the CDR3 is 14 residues. Germline V CDR1 and CDR2: SGHRS, YFSETQ. CDR3 nucleotides: TGCGCCAGCAGCTTGTTTCACAGGGATAATGAGCAGTTCTTC. It is translated as CASSLFHRDNEQFF. Complete variable domain (other parts from reference TRBV5-1 and TRBJ2-1): KAGVTQTPRYLIKTRGQQVTLSCSPISGHRSVSWYQQTPGQGLQFLFEYFSETQRNKGNFPGRFSGRQFSNSRSEMNVSTLELGDSALYLCASSLFHRDNEQFFGPGTRLTVL.

The chain is built from TRBV3-1 and TRBJ2-1; a weak D match, TRBD2 (6 bases). Trimming left V 2 bases short and J 5 bases short, with 22 bases between. This CDR3 is 18 amino acids long. Germline CDR1 reads LGHDT; CDR2 reads YNNKEL (reference sequence). The CDR3 DNA reads TGTGCCAGCAGCCAATATCTTCTTTCGGCACTAGCTGACAATGAGCAGTTCTTC. This translates into CASSQYLLSALADNEQFF.

This clonotype was recorded once. The chain links TRBV9 to TRBJ2-1; 7 positions agree with TRBD1. This CDR3 contains 14 residues. V shed 5 bases and J 7 bases; nucleotides not matched to a gene: 9. Germline V gene data show CDR1 as SGDLS and CDR2 as YYNGEE. The CDR3 spells CASSRYRGQNEQFF. In DNA form, the CDR3 reads TGTGCCAGCAGTAGATACAGGGGTCAAAATGAGCAGTTCTTC.

The J gene is TRBJ1-6, the V gene TRBV19, with 7 nucleotides matching TRBD1. The CDR3 has 15 residues. V shed 3 bases, J shed 7 bases, and the junction held 6 bases outside the gene matches. The germline CDR1 and CDR2 sequences are LNHDA and SQIVND (reference sequence). Here the CDR3 reads CASSMVETGNSPLHF. CDR3 nucleotide sequence: TGTGCCAGTAGTATGGTCGAGACAGGGAATTCACCCCTCCACTTT.

The rearrangement joins TRBV12-3 or TRBV12-4 to TRBJ1-5; TRBD1 matches 8 bases. V lost 6 bases and J lost 7; bases outside the gene matches: 5. The CDR3 loop spans 13 amino acids. CDR3 in amino acids: CASSTDRGQPQHF. As DNA, the CDR3 is TGTGCCAGCAGCACCGACAGGGGCCAGCCCCAGCATTTT.

This clonotype was observed a few times. The genes are TRBV4-3 and TRBJ2-3, with 12 bases aligning to TRBD2. V shed 0 bases, J shed 3 bases, and the junction held 1 base outside the gene matches. Per the germline V gene, CDR1 is LGHNA and CDR2 is YSLEER. This CDR3 is 16 amino acids long. This CDR3 reads CASSQETSGGTDTQYF. Written as DNA, the CDR3 is TGCGCCAGCAGCCAAGAAACTAGCGGGGGGACAGATACGCAGTATTTT.

The J gene is TRBJ2-1, the V gene TRBV12-3 or TRBV12-4; the match to TRBD2 covers 10 bases. V shed 2 bases and J 5 bases; nucleotides not matched to a gene: 3. The CDR3 is made up of 15 amino acids. The CDR3: CASSLYLAGDNEQFF. CDR3 coding DNA: TGTGCCAGCAGTTTATATCTAGCGGGGGACAATGAGCAGTTCTTC.

The gene calls are TRBV5-1 and TRBJ2-1; tentative D call: TRBD1 (6 bases). This CDR3 has 15 amino acids. The V gene's germline CDR1 is SGHRS and CDR2 YFSETQ. Trimming shortened V by 2 bases and J by 7 bases, and 16 bases separated the two germline ends. CDR3 nucleotide sequence: TGCGCCAGCAGCTTAACCTCAGGGGACGGAAATGAGCAGTTCTTC. Amino acid sequence: CASSLTSGDGNEQFF.

The rearrangement links TRBV7-9 to TRBJ2-1; a weak D match, TRBD2 (7 bases). This CDR3 spans 13 amino acids. Germline CDR1 and CDR2: SEHNR and FQNEAQ (reference sequence). Trimming stripped 5 bases from V and 10 bases from J, with 15 bases between. The CDR3 nucleotides read TGTGCCAGCAGCCTCCAAGGGGGGGCCGAGCAGTTCTTC. Its protein product is CASSLQGGAEQFF.

In nucleotides, the CDR3 is TGTGCCAGCAGACAACTAGGGGTTTCCTCTATCACAGATACGCAGTATTTT. It translates to CASRQLGVSSITDTQYF. The chain links TRBV27 to TRBJ2-3; D tentatively fits TRBD1 or TRBD2 (5 bases each). Germline V gives CDR1 MNHEY, CDR2 SMNVEV (reference sequence). This CDR3 comprises 17 residues. V lost 6 bases, J lost 2 bases, and 21 bases lay in between.

V gene TRBV19 combines with J gene TRBJ1-6; D might be TRBD1 (6 bases). The V end lost 7 bases, the J end lost 7 bases, and 17 bases lay between the germline ends. This CDR3 contains 15 residues. Germline CDR1 is LNHDA and CDR2 is SQIVND (reference sequence). The DNA of the CDR3 is TGTGCCAGTACCCTTGGGGGGCGATCCAATTCACCCCTCCACTTT. Residues: CASTLGGRSNSPLHF.

The V gene is TRBV10-3, the J gene TRBJ2-3; 10 bases are a match to TRBD1. The CDR3 loop spans 16 amino acids. CDR1 and CDR2 (germline): ENHRY, SYGVKD. The V gene end was trimmed by 10 bases and the J gene end by 1 base; junction bases not matched to a gene: 11. DNA for the CDR3: TGTGCCACCGCCTCCGGGACAGGGGAGGGCACAGATACGCAGTATTTT. It specifies CATASGTGEGTDTQYF.

This chain links TRBV2 with TRBJ1-3; D is uncertain. This CDR3 contains 16 residues. Trimming took off 3 bases at V and 0 bases at J, with 12 bases between the two ends. The V gene's germline CDR1 is SNHLY and CDR2 FYNNEI. The CDR3 DNA reads TGTGCCAGCAGTGAGGCCCGAAAGAGCTCTGGAAACACCATATATTTT. This encodes CASSEARKSSGNTIYF.

This chain links TRBV19 with TRBJ1-2; D call uncertain. CDR3 length: 14 amino acids. Per germline, CDR1 LNHDA and CDR2 SQIVND (reference sequence). V was clipped by 7 bases and J by 4 bases, with 16 bases between them. This chain's CDR3 is CASTPEGGSYGYTF. DNA of the CDR3: TGTGCCAGTACCCCTGAGGGAGGCTCCTATGGCTACACCTTC.

The CDR3 DNA reads TGTGCCAGCAGCGTAGGACTGAATGCCTACGAGCAGTACTTC. It is translated as CASSVGLNAYEQYF. The chain uses TRBV9 and TRBJ2-7; D uncertain. The CDR3 totals 14 residues. From germline, CDR1 is SGDLS and CDR2 YYNGEE. V lost 0 bases and J 2 bases, leaving 9 bases between the germline ends.

The chain couples TRBV6-2 or TRBV6-3 to TRBJ2-1; the D is unclear. The germline V and J ends were trimmed by 2 bases and 10 bases, with 6 bases remaining between them. Germline loops: CDR1 MNHEY, CDR2 SVGEGT. The CDR3 has 11 amino acids. The CDR3 spells CASSYEREQFF. The CDR3 region has the DNA TGTGCCAGCAGTTACGAGAGGGAGCAGTTCTTC.

The gene calls are TRBV5-6 and TRBJ2-7; TRBD1 is a possible D gene (6 bases). Trimming stripped 1 base from V and 3 bases from J, with 17 bases between. Germline V gives CDR1 SGHDT, CDR2 YYEEEE. The CDR3 covers 16 residues. The CDR3 coding sequence is TGTGCCAGCAGCTTGTCAGTTGGGACATCCGTCTACGAGCAGTACTTC. Protein sequence: CASSLSVGTSVYEQYF.